Shown below are 13 T cell receptor beta chains from a single sample sequenced in a study of CD8+CD57+ T cells in acquired aplastic anemia. Genomic DNA, serving as template, underwent TCR beta VDJ and CDR3 profiling. TCRdb recomputed calls from the reads with MiXCR, one row per CDR3 protein. The table has more than 150,000 distinct CDR3 sequences, around 47% seen once. Sequencing involved patients with CD8+CD57+ cell expansion previously shown by flow cytometry. The source material was sorted CD4+, CD8+, or CD8+CD57+ T cells (not recorded which) from PBMCs. These receptors were collected from a human donor with aplastic anemia.

This clonotype was recorded a few times. The chain employs TRBV29-1 and TRBJ1-1; 8 positions match TRBD1. The CDR3 has 16 amino acids. V was clipped by 3 bases and J by 4 bases; unmatched bases: 13. Germline loops: CDR1 SQVTM, CDR2 ANQGSEA. As DNA, the CDR3 is TGCAGCGTTGACGGACAGGGTTCGGGGTTGGGCACTGAAGCTTTCTTT. Its protein is CSVDGQGSGLGTEAFF. The full variable domain, in which reference TRBV29-1 and TRBJ1-1 provide the parts outside the CDR3, is SAVISQKPSRDICQRGTSLTIQCQVDSQVTMMFWYRQQPGQSLTLIATANQGSEATYESGFVIDKFPISRPNLTFSTLTVSNMSPEDSSIYLCSVDGQGSGLGTEAFFGQGTRLTVV.

This clonotype was recorded many times. V usage is TRBV25-1 and J usage is TRBJ2-7; 10 positions agree with TRBD1. The CDR3 consists of 15 residues. Germline V gene data show CDR1 as MGHDK and CDR2 as SYGVNS. Trimming cost V 6 bases and J 2 bases; bases outside gene matches: 7. The CDR3 here is CASRGAGQGAYEQYF. The CDR3 coding sequence is TGTGCCAGCAGGGGGGCCGGACAGGGGGCCTACGAGCAGTACTTC.

The chain links TRBV6-4 to TRBJ2-1, with D uncertain. Deletions cut 3 bases from V and 7 bases from J, with 10 bases between. The CDR3 spans 13 residues. CDR1 is MRHNA, CDR2 SNTAGT, per germline. The CDR3 sequence is CASSEGMANEQFF. The CDR3 DNA is TGTGCCAGCAGTGAAGGGATGGCAAATGAGCAGTTCTTC.

The chain has TRBV19 and TRBJ1-2; no clear D gene. Per the germline V gene, CDR1 is LNHDA and CDR2 is SQIVND (reference sequence). The CDR3 length is 11 residues. V was clipped by 3 bases and J by 8 bases, with 7 bases between them. This CDR3 is CASSIGQGYTF. CDR3 bases: TGTGCCAGTAGTATCGGGCAGGGCTACACCTTC. Variable domain in full (rest from reference TRBV19 and TRBJ1-2): DGGITQSPKYLFRKEGQNVTLSCEQNLNHDAMYWYRQDPGQGLRLIYYSQIVNDFQKGDIAEGYSVSREKKESFPLTVTSAQKNPTAFYLCASSIGQGYTFGSGTRLTVV.

To note about this clonotype: This CDR3 fails to terminate in the conserved phenylalanine or tryptophan, so it likely reflects a read error. The chain is built from TRBV2 and TRBJ1-1, with D possibly matching TRBD1 (6 bases). The CDR3 covers 14 residues. Germline-derived CDR1 and CDR2 are SNHLY and FYNNEI. The CDR3 is CASSLVQGNTEAFL. For the CDR3, the DNA is TGTGCCAGCAGCTTAGTCCAGGGGAACACTGAGGCTTTCCTT.

This clonotype turned up a few times. The rearrangement joins TRBV2 to TRBJ2-7, with no clear D. Germline values: CDR1 SNHLY, CDR2 FYNNEI. The CDR3 has 12 amino acids. V dropped 5 bases and J dropped 7 bases, with 12 bases sitting between them. CDR3 region: CASSYSFGEQYF. For the CDR3, the DNA is TGTGCCAGCAGTTACAGCTTTGGGGAGCAGTACTTC.

This sequence joins TRBV2 and TRBJ2-7, with D perhaps assigned TRBD1 or TRBD2 (6 bases each). Germline-derived CDR1 and CDR2 are SNHLY and FYNNEI. The CDR3 length is 14 residues. Trimming removed 10 bases at V and 3 bases at J, with 19 bases between. CDR3 nucleotides: TGTGCCACCCAGGAGGGGGGTCTTATCTACGAGCAGTACTTC. Amino acids: CATQEGGLIYEQYF.

The rearrangement links TRBV19 to TRBJ1-2, with D possibly TRBD1 on 5 matching bases. The CDR3 length is 13 residues. The V gene lost 7 bases and the J gene lost 6 bases, with 15 bases spanning the gap. Germline CDR1 is LNHDA and CDR2 is SQIVND (reference sequence). DNA of the CDR3: TGTGCCAGTACATCTAGGGGACGGAATGGCTACACCTTC. Amino acid sequence: CASTSRGRNGYTF.

This CDR3 is CSVVAGASYEQYF. In DNA, the CDR3 is TGCAGTGTCGTAGCGGGAGCCTCCTACGAGCAGTACTTC. This rearrangement joins TRBV20-1 to TRBJ2-7; 9 positions match TRBD2. J was trimmed by 0 bases and V by 7 bases; bases with no gene match: 4. CDR1 DFQATT and CDR2 SNEGSKA come from the germline V gene (reference sequence). This CDR3 is built from 13 residues.

V and J are TRBV24-1 and TRBJ2-7; unclear D gene. Germline V gene data show CDR1 as KGHDR and CDR2 as SFDVKD. V was cut by 7 bases and J by 3 bases, with 9 bases left in between. The CDR3 runs to 12 residues. The CDR3 sequence is CATRGGDYEQYF. CDR3 DNA sequence: TGTGCCACCAGGGGTGGGGACTACGAGCAGTACTTC.

The V call is TRBV10-3, the J call TRBJ2-7; D uncertain. The length of the CDR3 is 15 residues. Germline V gene data show CDR1 as ENHRY and CDR2 as SYGVKD. Deletions cut 0 bases from V and 5 bases from J, with 14 bases between. The CDR3 coding sequence is TGTGCCATCAGTGAGTCGCGGACCCCTAAGGACGAGCAGTACTTC. It specifies CAISESRTPKDEQYF.

Note on this clonotype: This clone may be a read error of a much larger clone one base away. The chain has TRBV4-1 and TRBJ2-1; D may correspond to TRBD1 or TRBD2 (6 bases each). V lost 1 base and J 8 bases, leaving 21 bases between the germline ends. Germline V lookup: CDR1 MGHRA, CDR2 YSYEKL. This CDR3 has 17 amino acids. Here the CDR3 reads CASSQGTDSIGGDEQFF. The DNA for the CDR3 is TGCGCCAGCAGCCAAGGGACGGACAGTATCGGGGGTGATGAGCAGTTCTTC.

The chain links TRBV4-2 to TRBJ1-2; no definite D call. Looked up from germline, CDR1 is LGHNA and CDR2 is YNFKEQ. The V end was cut by 4 bases, the J end by 6 bases, with 21 bases between. The CDR3 length is 16 residues. DNA for the CDR3: TGTGCCAGCAGCCCGCGGGTAAACGGTGGAATCCATGGCTACACCTTC. Translation: CASSPRVNGGIHGYTF.